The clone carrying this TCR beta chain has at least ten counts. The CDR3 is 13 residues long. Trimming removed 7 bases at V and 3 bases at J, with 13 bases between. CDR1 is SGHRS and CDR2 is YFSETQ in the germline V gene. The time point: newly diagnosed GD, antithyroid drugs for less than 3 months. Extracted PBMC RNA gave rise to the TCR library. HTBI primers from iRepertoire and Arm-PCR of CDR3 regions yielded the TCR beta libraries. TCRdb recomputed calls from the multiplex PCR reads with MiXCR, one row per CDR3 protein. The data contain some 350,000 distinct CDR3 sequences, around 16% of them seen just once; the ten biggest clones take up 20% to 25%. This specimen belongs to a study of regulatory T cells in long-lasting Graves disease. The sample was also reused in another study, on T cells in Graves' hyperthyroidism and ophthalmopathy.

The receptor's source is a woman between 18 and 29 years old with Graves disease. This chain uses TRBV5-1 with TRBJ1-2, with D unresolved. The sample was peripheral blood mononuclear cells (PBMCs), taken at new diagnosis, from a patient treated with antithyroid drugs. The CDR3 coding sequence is TGCGCCAGCGGGCCAGGCGGGGACTATGGCTACACCTTC. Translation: CASGPGGDYGYTF.